Listed below are T cell receptor beta chains from one sample, sequenced in a study of T-cell memory formation after mild COVID-19. From the 5' RACE reads, TCRdb called clonotypes with MiXCR, one entry per CDR3 protein. Seen here are about 270,000 distinct CDR3 sequences, approximately 15% observed once, and the top ten hold approximately 2.1%. The material sequenced was PBMCs or a T cell subset sorted from them (not recorded which). The origin of the receptors is an adult woman who had mild COVID-19 (a few samples of this study predate the infection). Cell type and time point are not known. Both conserved end residues are trimmed from each CDR3.

TRBV5-1 | ASSVQGLENTIY
TRBV6-5 | ASRDKLNEKLF
TRBV2 | ASSVPVNYEQY
TRBV6-4 | ASSEGYTSTDTQY
TRBV7-2 | ASSFWGRTSGSFRNEQF
TRBV9 | ASSIGQGRGPKQF
TRBV12-3/TRBV12-4 | ASSFPDMNEQF
TRBV7-2 | ARSSRQGFYEQY
TRBV7-9 | ASSRGVGQGMYTEAF
TRBV12-3/TRBV12-4 | ASSFSLGFGNTIY
TRBV27 | ASSSAGAGSSYEQY
TRBV7-9 | ASTASGSYNEQF
TRBV7-9 | AGSSTGGQF
TRBV7-7 | ASSPGQGSTDTQY
TRBV4-3 | ASSQVGRAVYGYT
TRBV29-1 | SVATANYGYT
TRBV2 | ATQQGTSGRGEQF
TRBV5-1 | ASSVRGPTYEQY
TRBV7-9 | ASSPETGMNTEAF
TRBV12-3/TRBV12-4 | ASSWSLATGSYNEQF
TRBV9 | ASSVGTSWDLYNEQF
TRBV20-1 | SARERANVLT
TRBV6-5 | ASSYAAGGHYEQY
TRBV20-1 | SARPTASGATYEQY
TRBV7-6 | ASSQLAGGYTDTQY
TRBV11-2 | ASSSKVAGAIRTEQF
TRBV7-2 | ASSIGLAGGITDTQY
TRBV20-1 | SAPGTGADGYT
TRBV3-1 | ASSHVRDTVRYEQY